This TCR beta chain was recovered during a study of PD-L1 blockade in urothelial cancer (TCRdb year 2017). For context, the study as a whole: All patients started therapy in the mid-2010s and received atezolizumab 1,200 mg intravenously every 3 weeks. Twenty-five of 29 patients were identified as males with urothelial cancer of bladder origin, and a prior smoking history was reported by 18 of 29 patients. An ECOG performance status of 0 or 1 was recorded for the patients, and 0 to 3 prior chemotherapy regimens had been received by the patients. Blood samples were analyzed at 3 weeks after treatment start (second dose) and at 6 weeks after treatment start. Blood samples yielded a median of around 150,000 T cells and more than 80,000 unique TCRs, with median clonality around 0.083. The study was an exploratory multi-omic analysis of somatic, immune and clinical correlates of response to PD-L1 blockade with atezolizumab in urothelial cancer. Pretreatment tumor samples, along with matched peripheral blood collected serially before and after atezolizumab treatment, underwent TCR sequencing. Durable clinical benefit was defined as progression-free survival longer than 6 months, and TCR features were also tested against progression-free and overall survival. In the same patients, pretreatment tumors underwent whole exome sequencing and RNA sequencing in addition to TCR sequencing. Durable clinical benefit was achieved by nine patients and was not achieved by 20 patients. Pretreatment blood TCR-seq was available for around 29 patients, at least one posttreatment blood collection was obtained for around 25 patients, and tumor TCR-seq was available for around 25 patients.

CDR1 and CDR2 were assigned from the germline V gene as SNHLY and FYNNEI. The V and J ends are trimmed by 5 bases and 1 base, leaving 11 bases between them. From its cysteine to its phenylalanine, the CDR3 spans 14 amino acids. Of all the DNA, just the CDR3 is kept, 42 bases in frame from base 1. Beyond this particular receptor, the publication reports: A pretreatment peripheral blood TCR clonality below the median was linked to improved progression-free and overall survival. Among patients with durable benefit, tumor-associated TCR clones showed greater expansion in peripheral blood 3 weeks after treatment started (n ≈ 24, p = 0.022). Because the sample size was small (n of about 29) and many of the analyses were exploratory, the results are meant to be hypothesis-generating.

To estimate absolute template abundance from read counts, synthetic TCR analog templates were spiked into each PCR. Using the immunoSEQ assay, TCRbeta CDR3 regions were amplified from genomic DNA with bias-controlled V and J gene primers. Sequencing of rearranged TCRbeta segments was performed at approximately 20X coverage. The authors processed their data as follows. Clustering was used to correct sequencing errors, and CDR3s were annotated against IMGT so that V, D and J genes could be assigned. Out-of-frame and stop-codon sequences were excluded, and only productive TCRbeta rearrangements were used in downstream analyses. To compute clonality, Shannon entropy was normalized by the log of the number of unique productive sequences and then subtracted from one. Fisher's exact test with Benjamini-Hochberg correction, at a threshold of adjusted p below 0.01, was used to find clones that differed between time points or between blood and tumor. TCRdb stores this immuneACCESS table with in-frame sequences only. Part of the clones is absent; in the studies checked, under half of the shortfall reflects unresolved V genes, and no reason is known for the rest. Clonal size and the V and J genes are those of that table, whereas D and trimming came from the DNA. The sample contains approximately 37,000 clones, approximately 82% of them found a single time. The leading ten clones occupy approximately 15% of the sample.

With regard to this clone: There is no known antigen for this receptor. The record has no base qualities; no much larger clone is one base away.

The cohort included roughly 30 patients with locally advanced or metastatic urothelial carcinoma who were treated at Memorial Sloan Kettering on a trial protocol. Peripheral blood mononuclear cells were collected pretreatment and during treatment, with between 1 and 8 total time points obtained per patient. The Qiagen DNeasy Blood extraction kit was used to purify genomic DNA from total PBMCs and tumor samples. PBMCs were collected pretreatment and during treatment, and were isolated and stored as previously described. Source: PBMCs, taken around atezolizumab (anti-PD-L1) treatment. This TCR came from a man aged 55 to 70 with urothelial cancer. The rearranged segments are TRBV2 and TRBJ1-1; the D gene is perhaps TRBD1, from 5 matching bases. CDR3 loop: CASSMTASNTEAFF. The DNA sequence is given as TGTGCCAGCAGTATGACAGCATCGAACACTGAAGCTTTCTTT.